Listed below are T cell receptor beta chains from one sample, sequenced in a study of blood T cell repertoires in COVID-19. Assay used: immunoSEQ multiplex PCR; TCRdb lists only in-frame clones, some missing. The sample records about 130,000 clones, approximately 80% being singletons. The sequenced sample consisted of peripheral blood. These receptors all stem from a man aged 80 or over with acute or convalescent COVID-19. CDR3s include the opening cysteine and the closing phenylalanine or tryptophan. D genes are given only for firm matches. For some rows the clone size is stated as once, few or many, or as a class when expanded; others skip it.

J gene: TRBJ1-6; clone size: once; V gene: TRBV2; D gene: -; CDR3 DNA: TGTGCCAGCAGTGGGGTTGGCGGGGCTTCACCCCTCCACTTT; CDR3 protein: CASSGVGGASPLHF
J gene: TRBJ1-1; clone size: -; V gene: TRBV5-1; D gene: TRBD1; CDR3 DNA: TGCGCCAGCAGCTCGAAGGCAGGGGGCGGAATAGGAACTGAAGCTTTCTTT; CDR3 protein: CASSSKAGGGIGTEAFF
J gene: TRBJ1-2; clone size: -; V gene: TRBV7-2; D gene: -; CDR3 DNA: TGTGCCAGCAGACAGATAGGGGGGGCTGGCTATGGCTACACCTTC; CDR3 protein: CASRQIGGAGYGYTF
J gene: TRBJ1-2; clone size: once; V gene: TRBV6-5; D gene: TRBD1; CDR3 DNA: TGTGCCAGCAGTAAACCCGGGACAGGGGACTATGGCTACACCTTC; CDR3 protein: CASSKPGTGDYGYTF
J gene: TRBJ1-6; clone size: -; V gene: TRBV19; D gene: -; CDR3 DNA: TGTGCCAGTAGTATCCCAGGAGGAGACACCGGTAGTGGCTCCTATAATTCACCCCTCCACTTT; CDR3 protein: CASSIPGGDTGSGSYNSPLHF
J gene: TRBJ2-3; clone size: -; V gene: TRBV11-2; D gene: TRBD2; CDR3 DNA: TGTGCCAGCAGCCTATCCGGACTAGCTGGCACAGATACGCAGTATTTT; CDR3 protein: CASSLSGLAGTDTQYF
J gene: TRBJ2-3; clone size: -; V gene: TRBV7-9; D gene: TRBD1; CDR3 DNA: TGTGCCAGCAGCTTAGCAAAAATTGGACAGGGGCTGCGAGATACGCAGTATTTT; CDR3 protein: CASSLAKIGQGLRDTQYF
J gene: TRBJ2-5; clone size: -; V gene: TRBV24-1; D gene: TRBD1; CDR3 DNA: TGTGCCACCAGTGATCCCGGACAGGTGGAGACCCAGTACTTC; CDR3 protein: CATSDPGQVETQYF
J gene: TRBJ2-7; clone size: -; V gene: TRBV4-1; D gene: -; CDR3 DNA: TGCGCCAGCAGCCAAACCCCGGGGTACGAGCAGTACTTC; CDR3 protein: CASSQTPGYEQYF
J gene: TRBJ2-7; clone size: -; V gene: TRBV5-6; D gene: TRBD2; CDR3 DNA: TGTGCCAGCAGCGGGGGACTAGCGGGGATCTACGAGCAGTACTTC; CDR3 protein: CASSGGLAGIYEQYF
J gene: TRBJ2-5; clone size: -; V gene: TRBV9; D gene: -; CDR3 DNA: TGTGCCAGCAGCGCGGGATCTGGAGGAGAGACCCAGTACTTC; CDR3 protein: CASSAGSGGETQYF
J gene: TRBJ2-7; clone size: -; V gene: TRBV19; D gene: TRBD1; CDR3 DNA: TGTGCCAGTAGTATGGCCGGGACAGGGGGCTACGAGCAGTACTTC; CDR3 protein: CASSMAGTGGYEQYF
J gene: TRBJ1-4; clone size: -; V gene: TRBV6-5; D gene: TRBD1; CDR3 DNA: TGTGCCAGCAGTCGCCGGGACAGGGGAGAAAAACTGTTTTTT; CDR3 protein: CASSRRDRGEKLFF
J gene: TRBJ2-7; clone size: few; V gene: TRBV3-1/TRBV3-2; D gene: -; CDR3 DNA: TGTGCCAGCAGCCAAGAATGGACAAACTACGAGCAGTACTTC; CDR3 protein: CASSQEWTNYEQYF
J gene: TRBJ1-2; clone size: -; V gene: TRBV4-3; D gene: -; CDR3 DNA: TGCGCCAGCAGCCCACAGGGTGGGGTTAGTGGCTACACCTTC; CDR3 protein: CASSPQGGVSGYTF
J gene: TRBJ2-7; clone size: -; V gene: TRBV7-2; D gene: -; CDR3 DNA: TGTGCCAGCAGCTCCCCCCCCTCCGAGCAGTACTTC; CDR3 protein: CASSSPPSEQYF
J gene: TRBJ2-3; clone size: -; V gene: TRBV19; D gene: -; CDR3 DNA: TGTGCCAGTAGTATGCCCATGCGGCAGGATACGCAGTATTTT; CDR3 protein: CASSMPMRQDTQYF
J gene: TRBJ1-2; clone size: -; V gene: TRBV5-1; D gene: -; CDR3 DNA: TGCGCCAGCAGCTTGGAAGACAGGTTATATGGCTACACCTTC; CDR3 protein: CASSLEDRLYGYTF